The 3 T cell receptor beta chains given below trace back to one sample, sequenced in a study of post-analysis software for immune sequencing data. Whole-study results and caveats: There were five TRBV segments more frequent in patients than controls, and TRBV5-6, TRBV5-1 and TRBV20-1 were among them.

The antigens of these receptors remain unknown. Unique molecular identifiers had been added to the TCR beta cDNA libraries. TCRdb called the PCR reads again in MiXCR, with one record for every CDR3 protein. The sample includes fewer than 900,000 distinct CDR3 sequences, roughly 50% of them seen just once. Input material: blood. These receptor sequences come from a girl aged 10-17 years with multiple sclerosis.

V and J are TRBV5-6 and TRBJ2-5; TRBD2 aligns across 7 bases. V was clipped by 3 bases and J by 11 bases; unmatched bases: 10. There are 13 residues in the CDR3. Germline CDR1 SGHDT, CDR2 YYEEEE. CDR3 DNA sequence: TGTGCCAGCAGCTGGGCCGGGAGCGGGGAGCAGTACTTC. Its translation: CASSWAGSGEQYF. The whole variable domain, remainder taken from reference TRBV5-6 and TRBJ2-5, is DAGVTQSPTHLIKTRGQQVTLRCSPKSGHDTVSWYQQALGQGPQFIFQYYEEEERQRGNFPDRFSGHQFPNYSSELNVNALLLGDSALYLCASSWAGSGEQYFGPGTRLLVL.

This clonotype was seen once. CDR3 sequence (DNA): TGTGCCAGCAGTCCGAGTGCGTATGGCTACACCTTC. This codes for CASSPSAYGYTF. V and J are TRBV12-3 or TRBV12-4 and TRBJ1-2; D ambiguous. Between the trimmed V and J ends, which lost 5 bases and 5 bases, there was a span of 9 bases. The CDR3 length is 12 residues.

This chain connects TRBV6-5 to TRBJ2-7; no clear D. V lost 0 bases and J lost 4, with 13 bases in between. Germline CDR1 and CDR2: MNHEY and SVGAGI. The CDR3 length is 15 residues. CDR3 in amino acids: CASSYSRSAEYEQYF. The CDR3 DNA reads TGTGCCAGCAGTTACTCGAGGAGCGCCGAATACGAGCAGTACTTC.